The 28 T cell receptor beta chains listed next were all sequenced from one sample in a study of cytomegalovirus exposure and HLA in healthy donors. The PCR had 60 Vbeta and 13 Jbeta primers. Assay: immunoSEQ multiplex PCR; the TCRdb copy retains only in-frame clones and omits some. The table lists around 180,000 clones, around 85% of them singletons, with around 2% in the top ten. The source material was PBMCs. Source of these receptors: a man aged 18-30 years in good health and CMV-seronegative.

The rearrangement links TRBV9 to TRBJ1-5; 8 bases align to TRBD1. V lost 3 bases to trimming and J lost 0 bases; unmatched junction nucleotides: 8. The CDR3 is made up of 17 amino acids. The germline V gene encodes CDR1 SGDLS and CDR2 YYNGEE. CDR3: CASSEQGDPYSNQPQHF. CDR3 nucleotides: TGTGCCAGCAGCGAACAGGGGGACCCGTATAGCAATCAGCCCCAGCATTTT.

J is TRBJ2-3 and V is TRBV30; 11 nucleotides match TRBD1. With 3 bases clipped from V and 4 bases from J, the junction kept 3 bases outside the gene matches. The V gene's germline CDR1 is GTSNPN and CDR2 SVGIG (reference sequence). This CDR3 is 14 amino acids long. CDR3 sequence: CAWRRTGGSDTQYF. DNA for the CDR3: TGTGCCTGGAGACGGACAGGGGGCTCAGATACGCAGTATTTT.

The J gene is TRBJ2-1, the V gene TRBV7-2; 12 bases line up with TRBD2. In germline, CDR1 is SGHTA, CDR2 FQGNSA. The CDR3 runs to 19 residues. V shed 2 bases and J 6 bases; nucleotides not matched to a gene: 14. CDR3 DNA: TGTGCCAGCAGCTTAAAAGGGATGTATCGGACTAGCGGGATCAATGAGCAGTTCTTC. Its protein is CASSLKGMYRTSGINEQFF. Together with reference TRBV7-2 and TRBJ2-1, the CDR3 gives the full variable domain: GAGVSQSPSNKVTEKGKDVELRCDPISGHTALYWYRQSLGQGLEFLIYFQGNSAPDKSGLPSDRFSAERTGGSVSTLTIQRTQQEDSAVYLCASSLKGMYRTSGINEQFFGPGTRLTVL.

The genes are TRBV15 and TRBJ2-7, with 8 bases matching TRBD1. The length of the CDR3 is 16 residues. Germline CDR1 and CDR2: LNHNV and YYDKDF (reference sequence). The trim removed 3 bases at V and 3 bases at J, leaving 10 bases unmatched. This CDR3 reads CATSRDPGTGDYEQYF. CDR3 nucleotides: TGTGCCACCAGCAGGGACCCCGGGACAGGCGACTACGAGCAGTACTTC.

In its sample, this clone was seen a few times. The gene calls are TRBV5-7 and TRBJ2-3; the match to TRBD1 covers 8 bases. TRBV5-7 is an ORF, and what it does is uncertain. This CDR3 comprises 17 residues. With 2 bases clipped from V and 6 bases from J, the junction kept 14 bases outside the gene matches. CDR3 DNA: TGTGCCAGCAGCTTTTTGGGTGGTAACAGGGGGGCGGATACGCAGTATTTT. Protein: CASSFLGGNRGADTQYF.

The rearrangement links TRBV7-3 to TRBJ2-1, with TRBD2 matching over 8 bases. Germline loops: CDR1 SGHTA, CDR2 FQGTGA. After removal of 0 bases from V and 6 bases from J, the junction contained 4 bases not matched to a gene. CDR3 length equals 15 residues. The CDR3 here is CASSLTLTSGNEQFF. The CDR3 bases are TGTGCCAGCAGCTTAACCCTCACTAGCGGCAATGAGCAGTTCTTC.

The chain couples TRBV7-9 to TRBJ1-2; D might be TRBD1 (5 bases). CDR1 SEHNR and CDR2 FQNEAQ come from the germline V gene (reference sequence). The CDR3 contains 13 residues. V lost 6 bases, J lost 4 bases, and 12 bases lay in between. The CDR3 DNA sequence: TGTGCCAGCAGGCGCGGGACGTCCTATGGCTACACCTTC. Translation gives CASRRGTSYGYTF.

The V gene is TRBV18, the J gene TRBJ1-1; TRBD1 might be the D (6 bases). V gave up 3 bases and J gave up 1 base, with 12 bases separating them. CDR1 is KGHSH, CDR2 LQKENI, per germline. This CDR3 is built from 15 residues. The CDR3 coding sequence is TGTGCCAGCTCACCCAAGACAGGCAGGAACACTGAAGCTTTCTTT. Encoded protein: CASSPKTGRNTEAFF.

This clone was seen a few times. Here the CDR3 reads CASSLRTGRSTEAFF. The CDR3 nucleotides read TGCGCCAGCAGCTTGAGGACAGGGAGGAGCACTGAAGCTTTCTTT. V gene TRBV5-1 combines with J gene TRBJ1-1; 8 positions match TRBD1. The CDR3 loop spans 15 amino acids. The V gene end was trimmed by 1 base and the J gene end by 4 bases; junction bases not matched to a gene: 6. Germline CDR1 and CDR2: SGHRS and YFSETQ.

The J gene is TRBJ2-1, the V gene TRBV14; 9 bases align to TRBD2. CDR1 and CDR2 (germline): SGHDN, FVKESK. The CDR3 has 12 residues. The J segment lost 14 bases and the V segment lost 3 bases, leaving 5 bases of the junction unmatched. The CDR3 nucleotides are TGTGCCAGCAGCCAGACCGGGACTAGCAAGTTCTTC. It codes for CASSQTGTSKFF.

This sequence joins TRBV28 and TRBJ2-1; the D is unclear. V was pared by 5 bases and J by 4 bases, with 15 bases between. This CDR3 has 15 amino acids. Germline V CDR1 and CDR2: MDHEN, SYDVKM. This chain's CDR3 is CASSPLTRPYNEQFF. The DNA for the CDR3 is TGTGCCAGCAGTCCACTAACGCGCCCATACAATGAGCAGTTCTTC.

The chain is built from TRBV11-2 and TRBJ2-5, with D perhaps TRBD2 (8 bases). The J call is in doubt because the DNA end fits TRBJ2-7 better. Looked up from germline, CDR1 is SGHAT and CDR2 is FQNNGV. This CDR3 is built from 15 residues. In DNA, the CDR3 is TGTGCCAGCAGCCACCCGGGAGGGGGCGAATACGAGCAGTACTTC. Protein product: CASSHPGGGEYEQYF.

V usage is TRBV27 and J usage is TRBJ2-1, with 12 bases lining up with TRBD2. Trimming removed 5 bases from V and 3 bases from J; junction bases left unmatched: 5. This CDR3 contains 16 residues. Germline V gene sequence: CDR1 MNHEY, CDR2 SMNVEV (reference sequence). In nucleotides, the CDR3 is TGTGCCAGCAGTCCTAGCGGGGGGGCCTTCTACAATGAGCAGTTCTTC. This gives the protein CASSPSGGAFYNEQFF.

This clone has a single count. This chain links TRBV19 with TRBJ1-5; tentative D call: TRBD1 (6 bases). Germline CDR1 is LNHDA and CDR2 is SQIVND (reference sequence). CDR3 length: 16 residues. V shed 1 base and J shed 2 bases, with 12 bases lying between them. CDR3 loop: CASSIGQGMGNQPQHF. The CDR3 DNA is TGTGCCAGTAGTATAGGGCAGGGGATGGGCAATCAGCCCCAGCATTTT.

V and J are TRBV29-1 and TRBJ2-5; a possible D gene is TRBD1 (6 bases). Matching the DNA end better, TRBJ2-7 makes the J call doubtful. The CDR3 has 13 residues. CDR1 is SQVTM and CDR2 is ANQGSEA in the germline V gene. In nucleotides, the CDR3 is TGCAGCGTTCTCCGGGACAACTCCTACGAGCAGTACTTC. It specifies CSVLRDNSYEQYF.

J is TRBJ2-2 and V is TRBV10-2; TRBD2 agrees at 8 bases. J gave up 6 bases and V 8 bases, and 8 bases lay outside the gene matches. The CDR3 spans 14 residues. Germline CDR1 is WSHSY and CDR2 is SAAADI. Here the CDR3 reads CASAAGGAPGELFF. As DNA, the CDR3 is TGCGCCAGCGCGGCCGGGGGGGCCCCCGGGGAGCTGTTTTTT.

CDR3 sequence: CASSEDRAQHF. The CDR3 DNA is TGTGCCAGCAGTGAAGACAGGGCCCAGCATTTT. This rearrangement joins TRBV6-1 to TRBJ1-5; perhaps TRBD1 as D (6 bases). Germline CDR1 and CDR2: MNHNS and SASEGT. The CDR3 loop spans 11 amino acids. V lost 1 base and J 11 bases, leaving 6 bases between the germline ends.

The chain uses TRBV29-1 and TRBJ2-1; D is undetermined. V dropped 3 bases and J dropped 12 bases, with 21 bases sitting between them. Germline V gene lookup returns CDR1 SQVTM and CDR2 ANQGSEA. The CDR3 is made up of 14 amino acids. For the CDR3, the DNA is TGCAGCGTTGACCTTGCGGAGTATACAATGAGGCAGTTCTTC. Translated, it gives CSVDLAEYTMRQFF.

The gene calls are TRBV7-9 and TRBJ2-1, with D uncertain. Trimming took off 1 base at V and 9 bases at J, with 4 bases between the two ends. Germline CDR1 is SEHNR and CDR2 is FQNEAQ (reference sequence). There are 11 residues in the CDR3. The CDR3 region is CASSLVVEQFF. The CDR3 nucleotides read TGTGCCAGCAGCTTAGTAGTTGAGCAGTTCTTC.

The V and J genes are TRBV7-6 and TRBJ2-1; 9 nucleotides align to TRBD1. Germline CDR1 is SGHVS and CDR2 is FNYEAQ. The CDR3 length is 17 residues. J gave up 3 bases and V 5 bases, and 11 bases lay outside the gene matches. As DNA, the CDR3 is TGTGCCAGCAGCCTCTTCTCCGGGACAGGGATCTACAATGAGCAGTTCTTC. Translated: CASSLFSGTGIYNEQFF.

The chain combines TRBV5-1 with TRBJ2-3; 11 nucleotides match TRBD2. Trimming took 0 bases from V and 5 from J; bases not matched to a gene: 8. Germline values: CDR1 SGHRS, CDR2 YFSETQ. CDR3 length: 17 amino acids. The DNA of the CDR3 is TGCGCCAGCAGCTTGGGGGAACTAGCGGGGGTTGGAGATACGCAGTATTTT. Translated: CASSLGELAGVGDTQYF.

This chain connects TRBV10-3 to TRBJ1-1, with TRBD1 matching 10 bases. Germline V gives CDR1 ENHRY, CDR2 SYGVKD. The CDR3 runs 15 residues. J was trimmed by 2 bases and V by 2 bases; bases with no gene match: 2. The CDR3 DNA is TGTGCCATCAGTGAGGGGGACAGGGGAAACACTGAAGCTTTCTTT. This codes for CAISEGDRGNTEAFF.

The chain recombines TRBV30 with TRBJ1-5, with D perhaps TRBD1 (6 bases). The CDR3 is 13 residues long. Germline assignment: CDR1 GTSNPN and CDR2 SVGIG (reference sequence). Deletions cut 1 base from V and 7 bases from J, with 11 bases between. CDR3 loop: CAWSGGGKQPQHF. DNA of the CDR3: TGTGCCTGGAGTGGAGGGGGAAAGCAGCCCCAGCATTTT.

Here the CDR3 reads CASSSPSGSHYEQYF. In DNA, the CDR3 is TGTGCCAGCAGCAGCCCCAGCGGGAGTCACTACGAGCAGTACTTC. The chain links TRBV28 to TRBJ2-7; 8 positions agree with TRBD2. Germline CDR1 is MDHEN and CDR2 is SYDVKM. J lost 3 bases, V lost 6 bases, and 10 bases had no gene match. This CDR3 contains 15 residues. Complete variable domain (other parts from reference TRBV28 and TRBJ2-7): DVKVTQSSRYLVKRTGEKVFLECVQDMDHENMFWYRQDPGLGLRLIYFSYDVKMKEKGDIPEGYSVSREKKERFSLILESASTNQTSMYLCASSSPSGSHYEQYFGPGTRLTVT.

The chain uses TRBV4-1 and TRBJ1-5; TRBD1 matches 11 bases. Germline CDR1 is MGHRA and CDR2 is YSYEKL. The CDR3 is 18 amino acids. V was clipped by 1 base and J by 2 bases; unmatched bases: 7. The CDR3 here is CASSQGTGGESGNQPQHF. The CDR3 region has the DNA TGCGCCAGCAGCCAAGGGACAGGGGGCGAGTCGGGCAATCAGCCCCAGCATTTT.

This clone was picked up a small number of times. This sequence joins TRBV4-1 and TRBJ2-1; no definite D call. The germline V gene encodes CDR1 MGHRA and CDR2 YSYEKL. Deletions cut 6 bases from V and 3 bases from J, with 9 bases between. The CDR3 is made up of 13 amino acids. In DNA, the CDR3 is TGCGCCAGCAGTGAAGCGTACTACAATGAGCAGTTCTTC. This gives the protein CASSEAYYNEQFF.

Only a few counts were recorded for this clone. The gene calls are TRBV6-6 and TRBJ2-1, with 10 bases lining up with TRBD1. The CDR3 is 16 amino acids. With 6 bases clipped from V and 0 bases from J, the junction kept 5 bases outside the gene matches. Germline CDR1 reads MNHNY; CDR2 reads SVGAGI (reference sequence). The DNA for the CDR3 is TGTGCCAGCAGGAAGACAGGGGGCTTCTCCTACAATGAGCAGTTCTTC. Protein sequence: CASRKTGGFSYNEQFF.

For this clone: At the DNA level, this CDR3 is encoded by other sequences in the same sample as well. The chain couples TRBV6-5 to TRBJ2-7; 11 positions match TRBD1. This CDR3 has 15 residues. Germline-derived CDR1 and CDR2 are MNHEY and SVGAGI. Trimming removed 6 bases from V and 1 base from J; junction bases left unmatched: 5. The CDR3 is CASSYRDRGSYEQYF. The CDR3 nucleotides read TGTGCCAGCAGCTACCGGGACAGGGGGTCCTACGAGCAGTACTTC.